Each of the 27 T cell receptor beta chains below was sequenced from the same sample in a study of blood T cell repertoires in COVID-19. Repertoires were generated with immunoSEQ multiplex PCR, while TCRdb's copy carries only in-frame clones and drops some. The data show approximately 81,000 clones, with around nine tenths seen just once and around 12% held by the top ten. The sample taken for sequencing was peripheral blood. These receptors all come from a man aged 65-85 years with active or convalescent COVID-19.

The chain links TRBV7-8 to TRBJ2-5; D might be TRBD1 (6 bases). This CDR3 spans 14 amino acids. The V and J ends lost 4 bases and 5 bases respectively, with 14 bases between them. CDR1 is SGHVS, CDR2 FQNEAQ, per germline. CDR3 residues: CASSSTGMVETQYF. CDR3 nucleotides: TGTGCCAGCAGCTCAACAGGGATGGTTGAGACCCAGTACTTC.

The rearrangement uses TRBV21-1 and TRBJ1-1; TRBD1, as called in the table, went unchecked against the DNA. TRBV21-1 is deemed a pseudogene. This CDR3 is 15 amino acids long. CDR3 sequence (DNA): TGTGCCAGCAGCAATTGGCAGGGAATCCCCACTGAAGCTTTCTTT. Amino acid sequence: CASSNWQGIPTEAFF.

The CDR3 here is CASIDPYHRDPGEQPQHF. Written as DNA, the CDR3 is TGTGCCAGCATTGACCCCTATCACCGGGATCCCGGGGAGCAGCCCCAGCATTTT. This chain uses TRBV2 with TRBJ1-5; D gene ambiguous. In germline, CDR1 is SNHLY, CDR2 FYNNEI. The V end lost 7 bases, the J end lost 7 bases, and 29 bases lay between the germline ends. The CDR3 spans 18 residues. Looking up the rest from reference TRBV2 and TRBJ1-5 gives the full variable domain: EPEVTQTPSHQVTQMGQEVILRCVPISNHLYFYWYRQILGQKVEFLVSFYNNEISEKSEIFDDQFSVERPDGSNFTLKIRSTKLEDSAMYFCASIDPYHRDPGEQPQHFGDGTRLSIL.

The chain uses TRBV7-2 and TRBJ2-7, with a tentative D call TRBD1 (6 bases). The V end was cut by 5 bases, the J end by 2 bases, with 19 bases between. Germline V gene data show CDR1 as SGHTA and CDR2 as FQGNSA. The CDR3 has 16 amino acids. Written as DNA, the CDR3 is TGTGCCAGCAGCCCAAGGGGTTGGGACAACCCCTACGAGCAGTACTTC. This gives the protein CASSPRGWDNPYEQYF.

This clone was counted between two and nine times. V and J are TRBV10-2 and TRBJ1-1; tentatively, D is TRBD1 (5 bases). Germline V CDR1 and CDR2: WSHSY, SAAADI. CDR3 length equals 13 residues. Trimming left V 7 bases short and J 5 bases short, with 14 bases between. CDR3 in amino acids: CASTQGGGTEAFF. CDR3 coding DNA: TGCGCCAGCACCCAGGGAGGAGGAACTGAAGCTTTCTTT.

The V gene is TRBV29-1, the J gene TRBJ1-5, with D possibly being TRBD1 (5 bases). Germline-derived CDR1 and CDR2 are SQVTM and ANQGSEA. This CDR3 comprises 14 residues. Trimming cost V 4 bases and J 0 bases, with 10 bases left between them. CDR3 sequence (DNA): TGCAGCGTTGCGCGCGGGGGTAGCAATCAGCCCCAGCATTTT. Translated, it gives CSVARGGSNQPQHF.

The CDR3 region is CASNSPKQGKEAFF. The CDR3 region has the DNA TGTGCCAGTAACTCTCCTAAACAGGGGAAGGAAGCTTTCTTT. The rearrangement uses TRBV19 and TRBJ1-1; 7 nucleotides match TRBD1. V shed 7 bases, J shed 8 bases, and the junction held 13 bases outside the gene matches. This CDR3 is built from 14 residues. Germline assignment: CDR1 LNHDA and CDR2 SQIVND (reference sequence).

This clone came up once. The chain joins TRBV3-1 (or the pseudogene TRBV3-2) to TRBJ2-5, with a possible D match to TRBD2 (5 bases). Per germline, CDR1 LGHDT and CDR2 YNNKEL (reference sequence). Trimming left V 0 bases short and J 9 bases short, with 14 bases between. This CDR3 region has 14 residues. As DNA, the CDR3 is TGTGCCAGCAGCCAAGATCTGACTCTCGGGGCCCAGTACTTC. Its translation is CASSQDLTLGAQYF.

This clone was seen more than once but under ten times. The CDR3 coding sequence is TGCGCCAGCAGCGCCGGTTGGGGGGACTCTGGAAACACCATATATTTT. This encodes CASSAGWGDSGNTIYF. J is TRBJ1-3 and V is TRBV5-1; D might be TRBD1 (5 bases). Trimming cost V 4 bases and J 0 bases, with 14 bases left between them. Germline lookup yields CDR1 SGHRS and CDR2 YFSETQ. The CDR3 is made up of 16 amino acids.

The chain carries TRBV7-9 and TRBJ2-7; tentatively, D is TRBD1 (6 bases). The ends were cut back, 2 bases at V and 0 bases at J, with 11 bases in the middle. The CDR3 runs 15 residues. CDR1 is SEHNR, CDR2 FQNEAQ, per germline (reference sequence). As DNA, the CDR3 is TGTGCCAGCAGCTTAACCAGGGGCGGCTCCTACGAGCAGTACTTC. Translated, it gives CASSLTRGGSYEQYF. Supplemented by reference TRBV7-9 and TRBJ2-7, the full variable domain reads DTGVSQNPRHKITKRGQNVTFRCDPISEHNRLYWYRQTLGQGPEFLTYFQNEAQLEKSRLLSDRFSAERPKGSFSTLEIQRTEQGDSAMYLCASSLTRGGSYEQYFGPGTRLTVT.

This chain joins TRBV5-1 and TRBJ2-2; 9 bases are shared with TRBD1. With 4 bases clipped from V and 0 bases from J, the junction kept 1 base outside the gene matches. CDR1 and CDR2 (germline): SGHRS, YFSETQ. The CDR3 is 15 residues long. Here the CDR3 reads CASSRTGANTGELFF. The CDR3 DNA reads TGCGCCAGCAGCCGGACAGGGGCGAACACCGGGGAGCTGTTTTTT.

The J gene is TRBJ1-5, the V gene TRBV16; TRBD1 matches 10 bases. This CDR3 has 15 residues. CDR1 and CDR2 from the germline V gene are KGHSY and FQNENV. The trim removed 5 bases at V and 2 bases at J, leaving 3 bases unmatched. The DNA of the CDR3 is TGTGCCAGCAGCGGAGGACAGGGGGGCAATCAGCCCCAGCATTTT. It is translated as CASSGGQGGNQPQHF.

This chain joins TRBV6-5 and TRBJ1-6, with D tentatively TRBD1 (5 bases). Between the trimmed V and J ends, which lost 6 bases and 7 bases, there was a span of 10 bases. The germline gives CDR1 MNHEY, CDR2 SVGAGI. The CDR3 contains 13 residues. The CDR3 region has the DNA TGTGCCAGCAGGGAGTCAGGGAATTCACCCCTCCACTTT. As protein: CASRESGNSPLHF.

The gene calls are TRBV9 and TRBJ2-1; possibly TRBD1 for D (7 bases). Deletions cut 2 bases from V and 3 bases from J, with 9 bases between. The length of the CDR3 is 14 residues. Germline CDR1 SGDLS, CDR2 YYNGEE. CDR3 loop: CASSVRGDYNEQFF. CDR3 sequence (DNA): TGTGCCAGCAGCGTCAGGGGGGACTACAATGAGCAGTTCTTC. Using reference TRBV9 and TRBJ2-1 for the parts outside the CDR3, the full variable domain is DSGVTQTPKHLITATGQRVTLRCSPRSGDLSVYWYQQSLDQGLQFLIQYYNGEERAKGNILERFSAQQFPDLHSELNLSSLELGDSALYFCASSVRGDYNEQFFGPGTRLTVL.

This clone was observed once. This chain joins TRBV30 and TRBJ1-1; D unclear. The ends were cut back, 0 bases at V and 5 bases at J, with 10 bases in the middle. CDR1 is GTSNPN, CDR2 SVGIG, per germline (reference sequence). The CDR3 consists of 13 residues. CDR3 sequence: CAWSVEGGTEAFF. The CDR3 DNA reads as TGTGCCTGGAGTGTAGAGGGCGGGACTGAAGCTTTCTTT.

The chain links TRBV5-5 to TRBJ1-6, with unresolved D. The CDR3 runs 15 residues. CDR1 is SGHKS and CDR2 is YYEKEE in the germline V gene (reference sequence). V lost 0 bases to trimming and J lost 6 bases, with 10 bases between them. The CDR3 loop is CASSLARRGNSPLHF. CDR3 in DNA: TGTGCCAGCAGCTTGGCCCGGCGGGGTAATTCACCCCTCCACTTT.

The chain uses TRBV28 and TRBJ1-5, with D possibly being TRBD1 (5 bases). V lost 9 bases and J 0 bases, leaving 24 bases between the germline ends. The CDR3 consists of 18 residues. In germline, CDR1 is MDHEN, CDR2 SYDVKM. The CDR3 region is CASSTHRGAAASNQPQHF. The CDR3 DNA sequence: TGTGCCAGTAGTACCCATCGTGGGGCGGCCGCTAGCAATCAGCCCCAGCATTTT.

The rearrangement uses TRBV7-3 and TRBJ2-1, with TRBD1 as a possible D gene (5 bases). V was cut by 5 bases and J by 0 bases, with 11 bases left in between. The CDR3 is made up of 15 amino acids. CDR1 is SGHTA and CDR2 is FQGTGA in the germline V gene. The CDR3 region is CASSPDSISYNEQFF. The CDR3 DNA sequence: TGTGCCAGCAGCCCAGACAGTATCTCCTACAATGAGCAGTTCTTC.

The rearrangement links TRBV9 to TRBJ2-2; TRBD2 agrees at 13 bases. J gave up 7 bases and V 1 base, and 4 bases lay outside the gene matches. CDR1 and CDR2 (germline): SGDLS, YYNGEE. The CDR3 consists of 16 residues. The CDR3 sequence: CASSVTSGGALGELFF. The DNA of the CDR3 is TGTGCCAGCAGCGTAACTAGCGGGGGGGCCCTCGGGGAGCTGTTTTTT.

CDR3 residues: CASSWTNTGIYGYTF. The CDR3 nucleotides are TGCGCCAGCAGCTGGACTAATACAGGAATCTATGGCTACACCTTC. This chain joins TRBV5-1 and TRBJ1-2; D is possibly TRBD1 (5 bases). V lost 3 bases and J lost 4, with 16 bases in between. The CDR3 is made up of 15 amino acids. Germline V gene sequence: CDR1 SGHRS, CDR2 YFSETQ.

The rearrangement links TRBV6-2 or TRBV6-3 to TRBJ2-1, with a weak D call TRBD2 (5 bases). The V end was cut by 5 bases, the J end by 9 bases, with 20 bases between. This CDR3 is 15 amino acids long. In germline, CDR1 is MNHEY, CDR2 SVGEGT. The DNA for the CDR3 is TGTGCCAGCAGTCGGGCCGGGGTCAGAACAGTTGAGCAGTTCTTC. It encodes CASSRAGVRTVEQFF.

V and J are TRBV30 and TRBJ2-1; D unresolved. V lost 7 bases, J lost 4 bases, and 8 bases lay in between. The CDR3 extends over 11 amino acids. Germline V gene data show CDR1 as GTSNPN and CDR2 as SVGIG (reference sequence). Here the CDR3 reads CAYNTYNEQFF. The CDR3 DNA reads TGTGCCTACAACACATACAATGAGCAGTTCTTC.

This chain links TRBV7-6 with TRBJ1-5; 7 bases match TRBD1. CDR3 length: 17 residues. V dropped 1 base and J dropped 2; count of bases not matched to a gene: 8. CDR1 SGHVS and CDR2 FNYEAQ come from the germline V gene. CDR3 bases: TGTGCCAGCAGCTTAGTGGGACAGCTTATGGGCAATCAGCCCCAGCATTTT. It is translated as CASSLVGQLMGNQPQHF.

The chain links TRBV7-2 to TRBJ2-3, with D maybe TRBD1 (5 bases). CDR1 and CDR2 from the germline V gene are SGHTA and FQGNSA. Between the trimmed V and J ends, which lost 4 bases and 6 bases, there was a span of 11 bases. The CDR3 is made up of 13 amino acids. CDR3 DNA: TGTGCCAGCAGCTCCAACCGACAGGATACGCAGTATTTT. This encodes CASSSNRQDTQYF.

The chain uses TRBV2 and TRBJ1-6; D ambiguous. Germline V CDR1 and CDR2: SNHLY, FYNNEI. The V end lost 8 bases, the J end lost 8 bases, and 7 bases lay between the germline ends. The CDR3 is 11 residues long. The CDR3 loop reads CASGGDSPLHF. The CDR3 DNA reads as TGTGCCAGCGGCGGCGATTCACCCCTCCACTTT.

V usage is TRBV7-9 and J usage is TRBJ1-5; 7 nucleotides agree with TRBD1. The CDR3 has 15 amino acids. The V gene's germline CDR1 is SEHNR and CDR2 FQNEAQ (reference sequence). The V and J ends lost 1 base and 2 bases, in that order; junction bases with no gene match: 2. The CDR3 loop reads CASSLDGQGNQPQHF. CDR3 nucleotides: TGTGCCAGCAGCTTAGACGGACAGGGCAATCAGCCCCAGCATTTT.

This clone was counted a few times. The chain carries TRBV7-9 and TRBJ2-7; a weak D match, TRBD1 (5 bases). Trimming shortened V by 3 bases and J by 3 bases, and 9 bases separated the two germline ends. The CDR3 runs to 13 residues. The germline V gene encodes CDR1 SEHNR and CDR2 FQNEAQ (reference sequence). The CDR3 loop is CASSFADSYEQYF. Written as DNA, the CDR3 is TGTGCCAGCAGCTTTGCCGACAGCTACGAGCAGTACTTC.